The 23 T cell receptor beta chains in this list originate from one sample, sequenced in a study of blood T cell repertoires in COVID-19. The protocol was immunoSEQ multiplex PCR, while the TCRdb copy is restricted to in-frame clones and leaves out a portion. This sample has under 300,000 clones, with 80% to 90% found just once. What was sequenced was peripheral blood. The receptors were gathered from a woman aged 30 to 39 with active or convalescent COVID-19.

The chain uses TRBV7-9 and TRBJ2-3; perhaps TRBD2 as D (6 bases). The V end lost 4 bases, the J end lost 5 bases, and 19 bases lay between the germline ends. CDR3 length: 16 residues. CDR1 is SEHNR and CDR2 is FQNEAQ in the germline V gene (reference sequence). The CDR3 coding sequence is TGTGCCAGCAGCTCCTCAGGGAAGGTGGGGGGAGATACGCAGTATTTT. The encoded protein is CASSSSGKVGGDTQYF.

V is TRBV24-1 and J is TRBJ1-1, with D possibly matching TRBD1 (5 bases). CDR3 length: 13 amino acids. Per the germline V gene, CDR1 is KGHDR and CDR2 is SFDVKD. V was clipped by 4 bases and J by 6 bases, with 11 bases between them. The CDR3 nucleotides read TGTGCCACCAGTGAACAGCCGGGGGCTGAAGCTTTCTTT. Translation gives CATSEQPGAEAFF.

The chain's CDR3 is CASSLFSSTGELFF. The CDR3 bases are TGCGCCAGCAGCTTGTTCTCGAGCACCGGGGAGCTGTTTTTT. This chain joins TRBV5-1 and TRBJ2-2; D remains unclear. Trimming shortened V by 1 base and J by 4 bases, and 8 bases separated the two germline ends. Germline V gives CDR1 SGHRS, CDR2 YFSETQ. The CDR3 length is 14 residues.

This sequence joins TRBV3-1 (or the pseudogene TRBV3-2) and TRBJ1-5, with no clear D. The CDR3 is made up of 14 amino acids. The germline V and J ends were trimmed by 1 base and 9 bases, with 13 bases remaining between them. Germline-derived CDR1 and CDR2 are LGHDT and YNNKEL (reference sequence). CDR3 amino acids: CASSQASGGLPQHF. CDR3 bases: TGTGCCAGCAGCCAAGCCTCTGGAGGGCTGCCCCAGCATTTT.

The V and J genes are TRBV5-1 and TRBJ2-3; TRBD2 matches 13 bases. Looked up from germline, CDR1 is SGHRS and CDR2 is YFSETQ. With V trimmed by 3 bases and J by 7 bases, 5 bases remained unmatched. The CDR3 contains 15 residues. The CDR3, as DNA: TGCGCCAGCAGCTCGGCGACTAGCGGGGGGAATACGCAGTATTTT. Its protein is CASSSATSGGNTQYF.

The gene calls are TRBV10-3 and TRBJ2-7; a weak D match, TRBD1 (6 bases). This CDR3 region has 12 residues. Looked up from germline, CDR1 is ENHRY and CDR2 is SYGVKD. V lost 2 bases, J lost 5 bases, and 7 bases lay in between. CDR3 coding DNA: TGTGCCATCAGTGAGCAGGGGCACGAGCAGTACTTC. Translating it yields CAISEQGHEQYF.

The gene calls are TRBV27 and TRBJ1-6, with D hard to call. In germline, CDR1 is MNHEY, CDR2 SMNVEV (reference sequence). The V and J ends lost 5 bases and 9 bases respectively, with 26 bases between them. CDR3 length: 18 amino acids. The chain's CDR3 is CASSPADPGPIGSSPLHF. Written as DNA, the CDR3 is TGTGCCAGCAGTCCTGCGGACCCTGGACCAATCGGGAGTTCACCCCTCCACTTT.

This chain uses TRBV7-2 with TRBJ1-6, with a tentative D call TRBD1 (5 bases). Trimming stripped 6 bases from V and 0 bases from J, with 15 bases between. The CDR3 totals 17 residues. Germline CDR1 is SGHTA and CDR2 is FQGNSA. Written as DNA, the CDR3 is TGTGCCAGCAGGGCTTTGGGGGGGAGCTCCTATAATTCACCCCTCCACTTT. It encodes CASRALGGSSYNSPLHF.

The V call is TRBV20-1, the J call TRBJ1-1; TRBD1 is a possible D gene (5 bases). Germline V lookup: CDR1 DFQATT, CDR2 SNEGSKA (reference sequence). The CDR3 totals 11 residues. Trimming took off 7 bases at V and 6 bases at J, with 12 bases between the two ends. The CDR3 DNA reads as TGCAGTGTTCAACAGGTTTCTGAAGCTTTCTTT. This codes for CSVQQVSEAFF.

The chain couples TRBV9 to TRBJ1-3; 10 nucleotides agree with TRBD1. The junction had 5 bases not matched to a gene; V was cut back by 1 base and J by 4 bases. The germline V gene encodes CDR1 SGDLS and CDR2 YYNGEE. This CDR3 region has 16 residues. CDR3 in DNA: TGTGCCAGCAGCGTACAAGACAGGGGGCCGGGAAACACCATATATTTT. Protein: CASSVQDRGPGNTIYF.

J is TRBJ2-7 and V is TRBV7-8; 9 bases match TRBD1. This CDR3 has 13 amino acids. Looked up from germline, CDR1 is SGHVS and CDR2 is FQNEAQ. The J segment lost 4 bases and the V segment lost 11 bases, leaving 9 bases of the junction unmatched. This CDR3 reads CASRGQGVYEQYF. CDR3 DNA: TGTGCCTCGAGGGGACAGGGAGTATACGAGCAGTACTTC.

V usage is TRBV5-1 and J usage is TRBJ2-3, with 7 bases matching TRBD2. From germline, CDR1 is SGHRS and CDR2 YFSETQ. V was clipped by 0 bases and J by 2 bases; unmatched bases: 6. The CDR3 contains 16 residues. The CDR3 spells CASSLGYRGDTDTQYF. CDR3 nucleotide sequence: TGCGCCAGCAGCTTGGGTTACCGGGGGGACACAGATACGCAGTATTTT.

This clone was observed a single time. The V gene is TRBV23-1, the J gene TRBJ1-5, with a possible D match to TRBD1 (6 bases). TRBV23-1 is identified as an open reading frame with a role that is uncertain. The V end was cut by 7 bases, the J end by 3 bases, with 19 bases between. CDR3 length: 16 amino acids. The CDR3 region is CASTQGRRHYNQPQHF. DNA of the CDR3: TGCGCCAGCACTCAGGGGAGGCGGCATTACAATCAGCCCCAGCATTTT.

CDR3 DNA: TGTGCCAGTACCCCGCGGGGCACCGGGGAGCTGTTTTTT. Translated: CASTPRGTGELFF. The chain links TRBV19 to TRBJ2-2, with D maybe TRBD2 (6 bases). With 7 bases removed from V and 4 bases from J, the gap between germline ends came to 10 bases. CDR3 size: 13 residues. CDR1 is LNHDA, CDR2 SQIVND, per germline (reference sequence). The entire variable domain, with the rest obtained from reference TRBV19 and TRBJ2-2, is as follows: DGGITQSPKYLFRKEGQNVTLSCEQNLNHDAMYWYRQDPGQGLRLIYYSQIVNDFQKGDIAEGYSVSREKKESFPLTVTSAQKNPTAFYLCASTPRGTGELFFGEGSRLTVL.

The rearrangement links TRBV2 to TRBJ2-4; D is undetermined. This CDR3 is built from 13 residues. The germline gives CDR1 SNHLY, CDR2 FYNNEI. The V gene lost 3 bases and the J gene lost 8 bases, with 11 bases spanning the gap. Written as DNA, the CDR3 is TGTGCCAGCAGTGAGGGCCCGACGGACATTCAGTACTTC. This sequence encodes CASSEGPTDIQYF.

The chain couples TRBV27 to TRBJ2-3; possibly TRBD1 for D (7 bases). This CDR3 spans 16 amino acids. CDR1 is MNHEY and CDR2 is SMNVEV in the germline V gene (reference sequence). V was cut by 6 bases and J by 4 bases, with 20 bases left in between. CDR3 DNA: TGTGCCAGCAGCGGGGGTGTGACAGGGTTTTCAGATACGCAGTATTTT. This sequence encodes CASSGGVTGFSDTQYF.

The J gene is TRBJ1-2, the V gene TRBV2; 9 nucleotides line up with TRBD1. The germline V gene encodes CDR1 SNHLY and CDR2 FYNNEI. Trimming cost V 5 bases and J 8 bases; bases outside gene matches: 6. The length of the CDR3 is 13 residues. This CDR3 is CASSPQGAGGYTF. CDR3 nucleotide sequence: TGTGCCAGCAGTCCACAGGGGGCCGGGGGCTACACCTTC.

This clone came up once. This CDR3 reads CASSEGPGNIQYF. In DNA, the CDR3 is TGTGCCAGCAGTGAAGGGCCAGGGAACATTCAGTACTTC. This chain connects TRBV6-1 to TRBJ2-4, with D possibly being TRBD1 (5 bases). This CDR3 is built from 13 residues. Trimming took 1 base from V and 7 from J, leaving 8 bases between them. CDR1 is MNHNS and CDR2 is SASEGT in the germline V gene.

This clone was recorded at least ten times. V and J are TRBV6-2 or TRBV6-3 and TRBJ2-6; D gene uncertain. The germline V and J ends were trimmed by 2 bases and 0 bases, with 5 bases remaining between them. The CDR3 has 15 amino acids. CDR1 is MNHEY, CDR2 SVGEGT, per germline. For the CDR3, the DNA is TGTGCCAGCAGTTACCAAAACTCTGGGGCCAACGTCCTGACTTTC. As protein: CASSYQNSGANVLTF.

The J gene is TRBJ1-1, the V gene TRBV30; D is perhaps TRBD1 (6 bases). The CDR3 has 17 residues. Per the germline V gene, CDR1 is GTSNPN and CDR2 is SVGIG (reference sequence). The ends were cut back, 0 bases at V and 5 bases at J, with 22 bases in the middle. The CDR3 reads CAWSVRRRGQSRTEAFF. The CDR3 DNA is TGTGCCTGGAGTGTACGGAGACGCGGACAGAGTAGGACTGAAGCTTTCTTT.

CDR3 sequence reads: CASSPSYGYTF. In nucleotides, the CDR3 is TGTGCCAGCAGCCCCAGCTATGGCTACACCTTC. The chain links TRBV7-6 to TRBJ1-2; unclear D gene. V lost 5 bases to trimming and J lost 4 bases, with 5 bases between them. This CDR3 spans 11 amino acids. Germline lookup yields CDR1 SGHVS and CDR2 FNYEAQ. Filled out from reference TRBV7-6 and TRBJ1-2, the complete variable domain reads GAGVSQSPRYKVTKRGQDVALRCDPISGHVSLYWYRQALGQGPEFLTYFNYEAQQDKSGLPNDRFSAERPEGSISTLTIQRTEQRDSAMYRCASSPSYGYTFGSGTRLTVV.

V usage is TRBV7-9 and J usage is TRBJ2-5, with 11 bases that match TRBD2. V lost 6 bases to trimming and J lost 5 bases; unmatched junction nucleotides: 2. Germline V CDR1 and CDR2: SEHNR, FQNEAQ (reference sequence). The CDR3 covers 13 residues. CDR3 amino acids: CASSIAGGETQYF. DNA of the CDR3: TGTGCCAGCAGTATAGCGGGGGGGGAGACCCAGTACTTC.

CDR3 amino acids: CASSWRSRRGQGSNQPQHF. The CDR3 bases are TGTGCCAGTAGTTGGCGATCCCGGAGGGGGCAGGGGAGCAATCAGCCCCAGCATTTT. The chain carries TRBV19 and TRBJ1-5, with 7 nucleotides matching TRBD1. Trimming cost V 5 bases and J 1 base; bases outside gene matches: 17. The CDR3 contains 19 residues. CDR1 is LNHDA, CDR2 SQIVND, per germline (reference sequence).